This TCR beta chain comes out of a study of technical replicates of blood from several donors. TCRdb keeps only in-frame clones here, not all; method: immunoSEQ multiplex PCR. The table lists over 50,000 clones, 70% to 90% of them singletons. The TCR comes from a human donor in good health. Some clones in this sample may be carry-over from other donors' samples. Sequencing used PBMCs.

The CDR3 DNA sequence: TGTGCCAGCAGCACTACCGGGGTAGGGACTGGTTTTCAGCCCCAGCATTTT. This gives the protein CASSTTGVGTGFQPQHF. The chain recombines TRBV21-1 with TRBJ1-5. TRBV21-1 is an annotated pseudogene. The CDR3 is made up of 17 amino acids.